This TCR beta chain was identified during a study of blood T cell repertoires in COVID-19. This clone was seen only once. Trimming removed 3 bases at V and 8 bases at J, with 7 bases between. The germline gives CDR1 WNHNN, CDR2 SYGVQD (reference sequence). The CDR3 spans 12 residues. In the original workflow: How many nucleated cells were present was estimated from reference gene primer amplification. The assay was immunoSEQ multiplex PCR, and TCRdb's table has in-frame clones only and misses some. V and J calls plus clone size are reproduced from that table; the DNA served to infer D and trimming. Here the sample spans roughly 100,000 clones, about 84% being singletons.

Sequenced sample: peripheral blood. V usage is TRBV10-1 and J usage is TRBJ1-4; D is unclear. The sequence was obtained from a woman aged 60-70 years with acute or convalescent COVID-19. The CDR3 DNA follows: TGCGCCAGCAGTGAATTCGGGGAAAAACTGTTTTTT. This gives the protein CASSEFGEKLFF.